This T cell receptor beta chain was recorded in a study of OX40 agonist ivuxolimab in advanced cancers. Profiled with immunoSEQ multiplex PCR; TCRdb holds only in-frame clones, not every one. The sample yields 95,000 to 100,000 clones, roughly 80% seen once. J was trimmed by 11 bases and V by 6 bases; bases with no gene match: 10. The CDR3 runs 13 residues. Germline V gene lookup returns CDR1 SQVTM and CDR2 ANQGSEA. Material: CD4+ or CD8+ T cells sorted from blood, obtained in a trial of the OX40 agonist ivuxolimab. The receptor was derived from an adult with an advanced solid tumor such as melanoma, head and neck, liver or kidney cancer. The chain couples TRBV29-1 to TRBJ1-1; 12 nucleotides agree with TRBD1. The CDR3 loop reads CSVGTGGLLRAFF. The CDR3 DNA is TGCAGCGTCGGGACAGGGGGCTTACTTCGGGCTTTCTTT.